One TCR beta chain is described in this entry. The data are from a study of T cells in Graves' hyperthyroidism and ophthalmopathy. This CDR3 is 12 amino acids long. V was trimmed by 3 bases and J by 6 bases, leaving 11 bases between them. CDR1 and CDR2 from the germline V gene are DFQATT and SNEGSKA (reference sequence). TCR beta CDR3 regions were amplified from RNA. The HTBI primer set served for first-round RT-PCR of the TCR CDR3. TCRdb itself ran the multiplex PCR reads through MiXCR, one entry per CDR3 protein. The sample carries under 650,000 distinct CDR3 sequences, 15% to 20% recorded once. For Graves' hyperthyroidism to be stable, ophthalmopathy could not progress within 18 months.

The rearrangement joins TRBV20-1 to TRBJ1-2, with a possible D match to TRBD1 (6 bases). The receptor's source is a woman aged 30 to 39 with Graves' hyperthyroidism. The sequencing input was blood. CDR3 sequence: CSARDNRDGYTF. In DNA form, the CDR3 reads TGCAGTGCTAGGGACAACAGGGATGGCTACACCTTC.